One and the same sample provided the 6 T cell receptor beta chains below, sequenced in a study of T cell repertoires in cytomegalovirus infection. Their antigen targets remain unknown. TCRdb re-called the reads through MiXCR, storing one row per CDR3 protein. The sample yields roughly 310,000 distinct CDR3 sequences, approximately 32% seen once. Sample: cultured PBMCs, taken from culture after CMV antigen stimulation. These receptors were collected from a human donor in good health (CMV status not recorded). Some clones in this sample may be carry-over from other donors' samples.

This clonotype showed up many times. The chain couples TRBV7-2 to TRBJ2-7; 10 bases are shared with TRBD2. Per germline, CDR1 SGHTA and CDR2 FQGNSA. The trim removed 4 bases at V and 5 bases at J, leaving 14 bases unmatched. The CDR3 consists of 17 residues. Written as DNA, the CDR3 is TGTGCCAGCAGCTCCCCAGTGGGTAGCGGGAGGATCAACGAGCAGTACTTC. This translates into CASSSPVGSGRINEQYF.

This sequence joins TRBV7-8 and TRBJ1-4; D is unclear. CDR3 length: 16 amino acids. Trimming pared 5 bases from V and 3 bases from J, leaving 16 bases between. Germline V gene lookup returns CDR1 SGHVS and CDR2 FQNEAQ. CDR3 residues: CASSHYIATANEKLFF. For the CDR3, the DNA is TGTGCCAGCAGCCACTACATCGCCACGGCTAATGAAAAACTGTTTTTT.

V and J are TRBV4-1 and TRBJ2-5; the match to TRBD2 covers 8 bases. The germline V gene has CDR1 MGHRA and CDR2 YSYEKL. The V segment lost 3 bases and the J segment 3 bases; nucleotides outside the gene matches: 3. The CDR3 has 14 amino acids. The CDR3 DNA sequence: TGCGCCAGCAGCCAGGATAGCGGGGAAGAGACCCAGTACTTC. It translates to CASSQDSGEETQYF.

V usage is TRBV7-9 and J usage is TRBJ1-1; tentative D call: TRBD1 (5 bases). Germline values: CDR1 SEHNR, CDR2 FQNEAQ (reference sequence). Trimming pared 7 bases from V and 2 bases from J, leaving 17 bases between. The CDR3 sequence is 15 residues long. The CDR3 DNA sequence: TGTGCCAGCAACAACCGCCGGGACCTAAACACTGAAGCTTTCTTT. Translation gives CASNNRRDLNTEAFF.

The CDR3 DNA sequence: TGTGCCAGCAGTTACTCCGCCCGAACGAACACTGAAGCTTTCTTT. This codes for CASSYSARTNTEAFF. The gene calls are TRBV6-5 and TRBJ1-1; the D is unclear. Germline CDR1 is MNHEY and CDR2 is SVGAGI. V dropped 0 bases and J dropped 1 base, with 9 bases sitting between them. This CDR3 has 15 residues.

This chain links TRBV9 with TRBJ1-1; D call uncertain. This CDR3 has 16 amino acids. Per the germline V gene, CDR1 is SGDLS and CDR2 is YYNGEE. Trimming cost V 0 bases and J 1 base, with 13 bases left between them. The CDR3 spells CASSVEFGVPNTEAFF. The CDR3 nucleotides read TGTGCCAGCAGCGTAGAGTTTGGAGTGCCGAACACTGAAGCTTTCTTT.